This TCR beta chain was sequenced for a study of shared clonotypes between healthy human individuals. The table came from immunoSEQ multiplex PCR; TCRdb's copy has only in-frame clones and leaves some out. Among hundreds of thousands of clones, roughly four fifths were seen once, and the ten largest hold 10% to 15%. This CDR3 region has 14 residues. Germline loops: CDR1 GTSNPN, CDR2 SVGIG (reference sequence). The V gene end was trimmed by 5 bases and the J gene end by 7 bases; junction bases not matched to a gene: 10. The rearrangement links TRBV30 to TRBJ2-7, with 11 bases lining up with TRBD2. The TCR comes from a woman between 35 and 50 years old in good health. Some clones in this sample may be carry-over from other donors' samples. Sequenced sample: PBMCs. The CDR3 nucleotides read TGTGCCTGGGTTAGCGGGAGGGCCCCGGGAGAGCAGTACTTC. Encoded protein: CAWVSGRAPGEQYF.